Each of the 20 T cell receptor beta chains below was sequenced from the same sample in a study of blood T cells in healthy people across ages. A second 7 to 11 cycle PCR used barcoded and J-beta primers. One entry per CDR3 protein, called by TCRdb with MiXCR from the 5' RACE reads. The sample has about 680,000 distinct CDR3 sequences, 49% seen once. Sequencing was done on a sample of blood. The receptors here all came from a woman aged 55-75 years in good health.

The V call is TRBV20-1, the J call TRBJ2-3; no clear D gene. With 5 bases removed from V and 0 bases from J, the gap between germline ends came to 24 bases. Germline CDR1 is DFQATT and CDR2 is SNEGSKA (reference sequence). The CDR3 contains 18 residues. The DNA for the CDR3 is TGCAGTGCTCTTCCTTTATGGGCTGGCGGCTCTAGCACAGATACGCAGTATTTT. Translation: CSALPLWAGGSSTDTQYF.

This clonotype was seen a handful of times. V gene TRBV18 combines with J gene TRBJ2-3, with D possibly matching TRBD2 (6 bases). The length of the CDR3 is 15 residues. Trimming stripped 6 bases from V and 5 bases from J, with 18 bases between. The V gene's germline CDR1 is KGHSH and CDR2 LQKENI. Here the CDR3 reads CASSPSGSHRDTQYF. CDR3 DNA: TGTGCCAGCTCCCCCAGCGGGTCTCATAGAGATACGCAGTATTTT.

This sequence joins TRBV6-6 and TRBJ2-3; 8 bases align to TRBD2. V lost 6 bases and J lost 1; bases outside the gene matches: 12. Germline V lookup: CDR1 MNHNY, CDR2 SVGAGI (reference sequence). This CDR3 has 17 amino acids. The CDR3 here is CASSPRHGAGGTDTQYF. The CDR3 bases are TGTGCCAGCAGCCCCCGCCACGGAGCGGGGGGCACAGATACGCAGTATTTT.

This clonotype showed up just a few times. The chain joins TRBV7-2 to TRBJ2-1, with 7 nucleotides matching TRBD2. The J segment lost 8 bases and the V segment lost 5 bases, leaving 12 bases of the junction unmatched. The V gene's germline CDR1 is SGHTA and CDR2 FQGNSA. This CDR3 has 15 residues. The CDR3 nucleotides are TGTGCCAGCAGCCGACCTCCGGGAGGAACTTATGAGCAGTTCTTC. It specifies CASSRPPGGTYEQFF.

This chain links TRBV2 with TRBJ2-1, with 10 bases aligning to TRBD2. Germline lookup yields CDR1 SNHLY and CDR2 FYNNEI. The CDR3 runs 14 residues. V gave up 11 bases and J gave up 4 bases; unmatched junction bases: 8. The CDR3 here is CAFSTSGLYNEQFF. The CDR3 nucleotides are TGTGCCTTTTCGACTAGCGGGTTATACAATGAGCAGTTCTTC.

V and J are TRBV20-1 and TRBJ1-4, with D tentatively TRBD1 (5 bases). Per germline, CDR1 DFQATT and CDR2 SNEGSKA (reference sequence). The CDR3 spans 14 residues. V lost 1 base, J lost 7 bases, and 13 bases lay in between. CDR3 coding DNA: TGCAGTGCTAGAGTCGAGGGGAGGAGTGAAAAACTGTTTTTT. It specifies CSARVEGRSEKLFF.

About this clonotype itself: One base away lies a much larger clone, so this may be a sequencing read error. The rearrangement links TRBV10-3 to TRBJ1-2; D remains unclear. CDR3 length: 13 residues. V dropped 5 bases and J dropped 3 bases, with 10 bases sitting between them. In germline, CDR1 is ENHRY, CDR2 SYGVKD. CDR3 bases: TGTGCCATCAGTAGGTCCCGAGACTATGGCTACACCTTC. Translated: CAISRSRDYGYTF.

This clonotype was found a few times. This chain uses TRBV5-1 with TRBJ1-6, with TRBD1 matching over 8 bases. The CDR3 loop spans 18 amino acids. The trim removed 0 bases at V and 6 bases at J, leaving 11 bases unmatched. Per the germline V gene, CDR1 is SGHRS and CDR2 is YFSETQ. CDR3 nucleotide sequence: TGCGCCAGCAGCTTGGAGGGTACGAACAGGGGGTTTAATTCACCCCTCCACTTT. Translating it yields CASSLEGTNRGFNSPLHF.

The rearrangement uses TRBV18 and TRBJ1-5; D not certain. Trimming removed 6 bases from V and 9 bases from J, with 15 bases in between. The CDR3 loop spans 13 amino acids. In germline, CDR1 is KGHSH, CDR2 LQKENI. The CDR3 loop is CASSLVALGPQHF. CDR3 DNA sequence: TGTGCCAGCTCCCTCGTTGCCCTAGGGCCCCAGCATTTT.

Notes on this clonotype: At one of its ends the junction is not consistent with the germline gene, which may arise from a read error. The chain couples TRBV28 to TRBJ2-1, with D tentatively TRBD1 (5 bases). The V gene's germline CDR1 is MDHEN and CDR2 SYDVKM. The CDR3 totals 16 residues. This CDR3 reads CACSPTHRIGDNEQFF. CDR3 coding DNA: TGTGCCTGCAGTCCAACCCACAGGATAGGGGACAATGAGCAGTTCTTC. The complete variable domain, with remaining parts taken from reference TRBV28 and TRBJ2-1, reads DVKVTQSSRYLVKRTGEKVFLECVQDMDHENMFWYRQDPGLGLRLIYFSYDVKMKEKGDIPEGYSVSREKKERFSLILESASTNQTSMYLCACSPTHRIGDNEQFFGPGTRLTVL.

The rearrangement uses TRBV7-3 and TRBJ2-1, with D uncertain. V dropped 0 bases and J dropped 8 bases, with 5 bases sitting between them. The length of the CDR3 is 12 residues. CDR1 SGHTA and CDR2 FQGTGA come from the germline V gene. CDR3 bases: TGTGCCAGCAGCTTAACAGGTCATGAGCAGTTCTTC. Translating gives CASSLTGHEQFF.

V is TRBV29-1 and J is TRBJ1-2, with TRBD1 matching over 10 bases. With 4 bases clipped from V and 4 bases from J, the junction kept 3 bases outside the gene matches. The CDR3 sequence is 13 residues long. Germline loops: CDR1 SQVTM, CDR2 ANQGSEA. The CDR3 DNA follows: TGCAGCGTTGGGACAGGGGGTTTCTATGGCTACACCTTC. This gives the protein CSVGTGGFYGYTF.

The chain uses TRBV4-3 and TRBJ2-1, with unresolved D. Germline values: CDR1 LGHNA, CDR2 YSLEER. This CDR3 contains 14 residues. Trimming shortened V by 4 bases and J by 8 bases, and 15 bases separated the two germline ends. This CDR3 is CASSLNRAYYEQFF. Here the CDR3 DNA reads TGCGCCAGCAGCCTGAACCGAGCGTACTATGAGCAGTTCTTC.

The chain has TRBV27 and TRBJ1-4, with a tentative D call TRBD1 (5 bases). Germline V CDR1 and CDR2: MNHEY, SMNVEV (reference sequence). V was shortened by 3 bases and J by 4 bases, with 9 bases between the two germline ends. The CDR3 contains 14 residues. The CDR3, as DNA: TGTGCCAGCAGTTTGGCAGGGATTAATGAAAAACTGTTTTTT. Protein sequence: CASSLAGINEKLFF.

A remark on this clonotype: A junction boundary mismatches the germline segment, possibly from a read error. The chain couples TRBV7-2 to TRBJ2-6; 7 bases line up with TRBD2. This CDR3 has 13 residues. Germline V gives CDR1 SGHTA, CDR2 FQGNSA. The CDR3 loop is CASSLTGGNTEAF. The CDR3 nucleotides read TGTGCCAGCAGCTTAACGGGGGGAAACACTGAAGCTTTC.

The CDR3 spells CASSYLGTSKGYTF. The CDR3 DNA sequence: TGTGCCAGCAGTTACCTAGGGACATCGAAAGGCTACACCTTC. The rearrangement joins TRBV6-6 to TRBJ1-2, with TRBD1 as a possible D gene (6 bases). Germline values: CDR1 MNHNY, CDR2 SVGAGI (reference sequence). CDR3 length equals 14 residues. The V end was cut by 2 bases, the J end by 8 bases, with 15 bases between.

The V call is TRBV3-1, the J call TRBJ2-5, with a weak D call TRBD2 (6 bases). CDR3 length equals 13 residues. Germline V lookup: CDR1 LGHDT, CDR2 YNNKEL (reference sequence). V shed 3 bases and J shed 3 bases, with 8 bases lying between them. CDR3 in amino acids: CASSQTREETQYF. The CDR3 DNA is TGTGCCAGCAGCCAGACTAGGGAAGAGACCCAGTACTTC.

The chain employs TRBV9 and TRBJ2-2, with 7 bases matching TRBD1. There are 14 residues in the CDR3. Trimming cost V 3 bases and J 1 base; bases outside gene matches: 0. CDR1 is SGDLS and CDR2 is YYNGEE in the germline V gene. The CDR3 is CASSDRGNTGELFF. In DNA form, the CDR3 reads TGTGCCAGCAGCGACAGGGGGAACACCGGGGAGCTGTTTTTT.

This clonotype was found once. The chain is built from TRBV7-2 and TRBJ2-2, with D possibly matching TRBD2 (5 bases). The CDR3 contains 15 residues. Trimming shortened V by 5 bases and J by 3 bases, and 13 bases separated the two germline ends. Germline V gives CDR1 SGHTA, CDR2 FQGNSA. CDR3 residues: CASSPGGQDTGELFF. DNA of the CDR3: TGTGCCAGCAGCCCGGGCGGGCAGGACACCGGGGAGCTGTTTTTT. Full variable domain (rest looked up from reference TRBV7-2 and TRBJ2-2): GAGVSQSPSNKVTEKGKDVELRCDPISGHTALYWYRQSLGQGLEFLIYFQGNSAPDKSGLPSDRFSAERTGGSVSTLTIQRTQQEDSAVYLCASSPGGQDTGELFFGEGSRLTVL.

CDR3 loop: CASSLDQGSHEQYF. The CDR3 DNA is TGTGCCAGCAGCTTAGATCAAGGTTCCCACGAGCAGTACTTC. The genes are TRBV11-2 and TRBJ2-7; D call uncertain. V was clipped by 0 bases and J by 5 bases, with 11 bases between them. This CDR3 has 14 residues. Germline lookup yields CDR1 SGHAT and CDR2 FQNNGV. Together with reference TRBV11-2 and TRBJ2-7, the CDR3 gives the full variable domain: EAGVAQSPRYKIIEKRQSVAFWCNPISGHATLYWYQQILGQGPKLLIQFQNNGVVDDSQLPKDRFSAERLKGVDSTLKIQPAKLEDSAVYLCASSLDQGSHEQYFGPGTRLTVT.